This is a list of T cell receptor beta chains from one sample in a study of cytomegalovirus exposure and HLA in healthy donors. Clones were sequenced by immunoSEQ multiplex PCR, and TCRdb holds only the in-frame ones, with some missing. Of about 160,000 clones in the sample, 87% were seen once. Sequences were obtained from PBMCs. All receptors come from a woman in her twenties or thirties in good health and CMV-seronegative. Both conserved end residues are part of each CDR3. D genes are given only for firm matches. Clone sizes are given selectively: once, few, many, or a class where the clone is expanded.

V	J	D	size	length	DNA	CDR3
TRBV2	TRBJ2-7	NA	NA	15	TGTGCCAGCAAAATGTCAGCGATAAGCTCCTACGAGCAGTACTTC	CASKMSAISSYEQYF
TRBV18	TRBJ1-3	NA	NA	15	TGTGCCAGCTCACCGGATGCAGGCACTGGAAACACCATATATTTT	CASSPDAGTGNTIYF
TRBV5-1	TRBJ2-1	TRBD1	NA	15	TGCGCCAGCAGCTTGGTTTACAGGGGAATCAATGAGCAGTTCTTC	CASSLVYRGINEQFF
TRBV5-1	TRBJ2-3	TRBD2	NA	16	TGCGCCAGCAGCTTGACTAGCGGGCTAAGCACAGATACGCAGTATTTT	CASSLTSGLSTDTQYF
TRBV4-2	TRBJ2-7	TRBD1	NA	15	TGTGCCAGCAGCCAAGGGGGGACAGACATGGGCGAGCAGTACTTC	CASSQGGTDMGEQYF
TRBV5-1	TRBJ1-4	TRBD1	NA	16	TGCGCCAGCAGCCAGACCGGGACAGGGGGTTTGGAAAAACTGTTTTTT	CASSQTGTGGLEKLFF
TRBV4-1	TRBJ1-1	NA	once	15	TGCGCCAGCAGCCGGAGCGGGGCTGAGAACACTGAAGCTTTCTTT	CASSRSGAENTEAFF
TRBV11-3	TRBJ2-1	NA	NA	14	TGTGCCAGCAGCTTAGGGGCAGTCTACAATGAGCAGTTCTTC	CASSLGAVYNEQFF
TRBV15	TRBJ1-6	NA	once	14	TGTGCCACCAGCAGAGATCAGATTCATTCACCCCTCCACTTT	CATSRDQIHSPLHF
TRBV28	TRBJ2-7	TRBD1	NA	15	TGTGCCAGCAGTTTATGGGACCGACAGGGCTACGAGCAGTACTTC	CASSLWDRQGYEQYF
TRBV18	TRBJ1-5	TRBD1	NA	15	TGTGCCAGCTCACCCACCGGGACAGCCAATCAGCCCCAGCATTTT	CASSPTGTANQPQHF
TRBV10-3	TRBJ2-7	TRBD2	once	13	TGTGCCATCAGTGAGAGCGGGGGGCGCGAGCAGTACTTC	CAISESGGREQYF